This is a list of T cell receptor beta chains from one sample in a study of blood T cell repertoires in COVID-19. Produced via immunoSEQ multiplex PCR; TCRdb's table is partial and in-frame only. The sample has a few hundred thousand clones, more than 80% seen once. The sequenced material came from peripheral blood. These receptors were obtained from a woman in her thirties with active or convalescent COVID-19. The CDR3 runs from the conserved cysteine through the conserved F or W. Each record gives: J gene, clone size, D gene, V gene, CDR3 DNA, CDR3 protein. A D gene is named only where the DNA matches it firmly. Clone size is stated in some rows and not others, as once, few, many or a class when expanded.

j_gene: TRBJ2-3
abundance: once
d_gene: TRBD2
v_gene: TRBV5-4
CDR3nt: TGTGCCAGCAGCTTGGAACCACCGGGACTAGCGGGGGACACGCAGTATTTT
CDR3aa: CASSLEPPGLAGDTQYF

j_gene: TRBJ1-1
abundance: NA
d_gene: NA
v_gene: TRBV3-1/TRBV3-2
CDR3nt: TGTGCCAGCAGCCAAGCGGGACACATGAACACTGAAGCTTTCTTT
CDR3aa: CASSQAGHMNTEAFF

j_gene: TRBJ1-2
abundance: NA
d_gene: NA
v_gene: TRBV29-1
CDR3nt: TGCAGCGTTATTGGACTGGGTGGCTACACCTTC
CDR3aa: CSVIGLGGYTF

j_gene: TRBJ1-2
abundance: NA
d_gene: TRBD1
v_gene: TRBV5-1
CDR3nt: TGCGCCAGCAGCTATACCCTTCCGGGACAGGGGGGCTACACCTTC
CDR3aa: CASSYTLPGQGGYTF

j_gene: TRBJ1-3
abundance: NA
d_gene: NA
v_gene: TRBV30
CDR3nt: TGTGCCTGGAGGGGGCACCAGGGTAGCACCATATATTTT
CDR3aa: CAWRGHQGSTIYF

j_gene: TRBJ1-2
abundance: NA
d_gene: NA
v_gene: TRBV20-1
CDR3nt: TGCGCGGCAGCAGCTAACTATGGCTACACCTTC
CDR3aa: CAAAANYGYTF

j_gene: TRBJ1-2
abundance: NA
d_gene: TRBD1
v_gene: TRBV11-3
CDR3nt: TGTGCCAGCAGCTTAGATCCCGGTGACAGGGCGGGGTATGGCTACACCTTC
CDR3aa: CASSLDPGDRAGYGYTF

j_gene: TRBJ1-4
abundance: NA
d_gene: NA
v_gene: TRBV5-4
CDR3nt: TGTGCCAGCAGCCTGATGGGGGCCGCAACTAATGAAAAACTGTTTTTT
CDR3aa: CASSLMGAATNEKLFF

j_gene: TRBJ1-2
abundance: NA
d_gene: NA
v_gene: TRBV5-4
CDR3nt: TGTGCCAGCGGAGAAGAGAACAGGATAGTCTATGGCTACACCTTC
CDR3aa: CASGEENRIVYGYTF

j_gene: TRBJ1-6
abundance: NA
d_gene: TRBD1
v_gene: TRBV4-2
CDR3nt: TGTGCCAGCAAGACAGGGTCGAGCTATAATTCACCCCTCCACTTT
CDR3aa: CASKTGSSYNSPLHF

j_gene: TRBJ1-6
abundance: once
d_gene: TRBD1
v_gene: TRBV7-9
CDR3nt: TGTGCCAGCAGCTTCGGGACAGGGGAAACACCCCTCCACTTT
CDR3aa: CASSFGTGETPLHF

j_gene: TRBJ1-5
abundance: NA
d_gene: NA
v_gene: TRBV21-1
CDR3nt: TGTGCCAGCAGCAAAGGGTGGGACAGGGTCAATCAGCCCCAGCATTTT
CDR3aa: CASSKGWDRVNQPQHF

j_gene: TRBJ1-1
abundance: once
d_gene: NA
v_gene: TRBV7-9
CDR3nt: TGTGCCAGCAGCTTAGATTTGGCATTGGTTCCGAACACTGAAGCTTTCTTT
CDR3aa: CASSLDLALVPNTEAFF

j_gene: TRBJ1-2
abundance: NA
d_gene: NA
v_gene: TRBV29-1
CDR3nt: TGCAGCGTTGAGCGGGGGCGAGATGGCTACACCTTC
CDR3aa: CSVERGRDGYTF

j_gene: TRBJ1-3
abundance: once
d_gene: NA
v_gene: TRBV6-5
CDR3nt: TGTGCCAGCAGTTACGGTCAGGGGAAGGGAAACACCATATATTTT
CDR3aa: CASSYGQGKGNTIYF

j_gene: TRBJ2-3
abundance: once
d_gene: NA
v_gene: TRBV7-2
CDR3nt: TGTGCCAGCAGCTTAGACAGGTACACAGATACGCAGTATTTT
CDR3aa: CASSLDRYTDTQYF

j_gene: TRBJ2-1
abundance: NA
d_gene: NA
v_gene: TRBV27
CDR3nt: TGTGCCAGCAGTTCAAAGGGGGGGCGCATGAATGAGCAGTTCTTC
CDR3aa: CASSSKGGRMNEQFF

j_gene: TRBJ1-3
abundance: NA
d_gene: TRBD1
v_gene: TRBV7-2
CDR3nt: TGTGCCAGCAGTGGACAGGGCAACACCATATATTTT
CDR3aa: CASSGQGNTIYF

j_gene: TRBJ1-2
abundance: NA
d_gene: TRBD1
v_gene: TRBV7-2
CDR3nt: TGTGCCAGCAGCCCAAACAGGGGGCAACATGGCTACACCTTC
CDR3aa: CASSPNRGQHGYTF

j_gene: TRBJ1-1
abundance: NA
d_gene: NA
v_gene: TRBV14
CDR3nt: TGTGCCAGCAGCCAAGGGGGGAGGGTCTGGAACACTGAAGCTTTCTTT
CDR3aa: CASSQGGRVWNTEAFF

j_gene: TRBJ2-7
abundance: NA
d_gene: NA
v_gene: TRBV30
CDR3nt: TGTGCCTGGACTGGAGAAAGCCTCTACGAGCAGTACTTC
CDR3aa: CAWTGESLYEQYF

j_gene: TRBJ2-1
abundance: NA
d_gene: NA
v_gene: TRBV5-1
CDR3nt: TGCGCCACCTCCGGGGAGGCTAGCTCCTACAATGAGCAGTTCTTC
CDR3aa: CATSGEASSYNEQFF

j_gene: TRBJ2-1
abundance: NA
d_gene: NA
v_gene: TRBV12-5
CDR3nt: TGTGCTAGTGGGACCGACAGGTACAATGAGCAGTTCTTC
CDR3aa: CASGTDRYNEQFF

j_gene: TRBJ2-3
abundance: NA
d_gene: NA
v_gene: TRBV10-3
CDR3nt: TGTGCCATCAATAACGCGCCCAGCACAGATACGCAGTATTTT
CDR3aa: CAINNAPSTDTQYF

j_gene: TRBJ1-2
abundance: NA
d_gene: TRBD1
v_gene: TRBV28
CDR3nt: TGTGCCAGCAGTTCTCGGTGGCTAAGGGACAGGGAAAGCCACTATGGCTACACCTTC
CDR3aa: CASSSRWLRDRESHYGYTF

j_gene: TRBJ1-1
abundance: NA
d_gene: NA
v_gene: TRBV5-1
CDR3nt: TGCGCCAGCAGCCCCGAGGCAGGGGTCACTGAAGCTTTCTTT
CDR3aa: CASSPEAGVTEAFF

j_gene: TRBJ2-4
abundance: NA
d_gene: TRBD1
v_gene: TRBV14
CDR3nt: TGTGCCAGCAGCCCTAGGGGGCGAAGTATGGCAAACATTCAGTACTTC
CDR3aa: CASSPRGRSMANIQYF

j_gene: TRBJ1-1
abundance: NA
d_gene: TRBD1
v_gene: TRBV4-2
CDR3nt: TGTGCCAGCAGCCGTCAGGGGGGCACTGAAGCTTTCTTT
CDR3aa: CASSRQGGTEAFF

j_gene: TRBJ2-7
abundance: once
d_gene: TRBD2
v_gene: TRBV28
CDR3nt: TGTGCCAGCAATAAGAGGGAGGGCGAGCAGTACTTC
CDR3aa: CASNKREGEQYF

j_gene: TRBJ1-5
abundance: NA
d_gene: NA
v_gene: TRBV3-1/TRBV3-2
CDR3nt: TGTGCCAGCAGCCAAGATCGTGTCCAGCCCCAGCATTTT
CDR3aa: CASSQDRVQPQHF

j_gene: TRBJ1-6
abundance: NA
d_gene: NA
v_gene: TRBV11-2
CDR3nt: TGTGCCAGCAGCTTAGTGGTAACTGGCAGACTTACTAATTCACCCCTCCACTTT
CDR3aa: CASSLVVTGRLTNSPLHF

j_gene: TRBJ1-2
abundance: NA
d_gene: TRBD1
v_gene: TRBV2
CDR3nt: TGTGCCAGCAGGCCCGGGACAGGGGGCGTAGGGGGCTACACCTTC
CDR3aa: CASRPGTGGVGGYTF

j_gene: TRBJ1-2
abundance: NA
d_gene: TRBD1
v_gene: TRBV11-2
CDR3nt: TGTGCCAGCAGCCCTGACAGGGCCGTCGGCTACACCTTC
CDR3aa: CASSPDRAVGYTF

j_gene: TRBJ2-5
abundance: NA
d_gene: TRBD2
v_gene: TRBV7-2
CDR3nt: TGTGCCAGCAGCTTAGCCGGGGGGAAGGAGACCCAGTACTTC
CDR3aa: CASSLAGGKETQYF

j_gene: TRBJ2-1
abundance: NA
d_gene: TRBD2
v_gene: TRBV2
CDR3nt: TGTGCCAGCCTAACGGGACTAGCTTGGGACAATGAGCAGTTCTTC
CDR3aa: CASLTGLAWDNEQFF

j_gene: TRBJ1-1
abundance: NA
d_gene: NA
v_gene: TRBV6-5
CDR3nt: TGTGCCAGCACGCTAAAGAACACTGAAGCTTTCTTT
CDR3aa: CASTLKNTEAFF

j_gene: TRBJ1-5
abundance: once
d_gene: NA
v_gene: TRBV23-1
CDR3nt: TGCGCCAGCAGACAGGACCGACGTAATCAGCCCCAGCATTTT
CDR3aa: CASRQDRRNQPQHF

j_gene: TRBJ1-1
abundance: NA
d_gene: TRBD1
v_gene: TRBV6-6
CDR3nt: TGTGCCAGCCACAAGTGGGACAGGGGAGACACTGAAGCTTTCTTT
CDR3aa: CASHKWDRGDTEAFF

j_gene: TRBJ1-3
abundance: few
d_gene: NA
v_gene: TRBV25-1
CDR3nt: TGTGCCAGCAGTGAATCTCTTGTTCTCTCTGGAAACACCATATATTTT
CDR3aa: CASSESLVLSGNTIYF

j_gene: TRBJ2-7
abundance: once
d_gene: TRBD1
v_gene: TRBV30
CDR3nt: TGTGCCTGGAGTCGTCTAGGGACAGGGGCTTACGAGCAGTACTTC
CDR3aa: CAWSRLGTGAYEQYF

j_gene: TRBJ2-3
abundance: NA
d_gene: TRBD2
v_gene: TRBV7-6
CDR3nt: TGTGCCAGCAGCTTAGCGGGGACTAGCGGGGTGGCGCAGTATTTT
CDR3aa: CASSLAGTSGVAQYF

j_gene: TRBJ1-5
abundance: NA
d_gene: NA
v_gene: TRBV7-2
CDR3nt: TGTGCCAGCAGCTTCGGCAGGGAGGCCCAGCATTTT
CDR3aa: CASSFGREAQHF

j_gene: TRBJ1-3
abundance: NA
d_gene: NA
v_gene: TRBV3-1/TRBV3-2
CDR3nt: TGTGCCAGCAGCCGAGGGGGATACCGCTCTGGAAACACCATATATTTT
CDR3aa: CASSRGGYRSGNTIYF

j_gene: TRBJ2-1
abundance: NA
d_gene: NA
v_gene: TRBV5-1
CDR3nt: TGCGCCAGCAGCCCCGAGACAGCCCCGAGCTCCTACAATGAGCAGTTCTTC
CDR3aa: CASSPETAPSSYNEQFF

j_gene: TRBJ2-7
abundance: NA
d_gene: NA
v_gene: TRBV19
CDR3nt: TGTGCCAGTAGTCCCTCAGGTTTCAGCTCCTACGAGCAGTACTTC
CDR3aa: CASSPSGFSSYEQYF

j_gene: TRBJ2-1
abundance: NA
d_gene: TRBD2
v_gene: TRBV5-1
CDR3nt: TGCGCCAGCAGCTCTGGATTGCGGGGGGGCAATGAGCAGTTCTTC
CDR3aa: CASSSGLRGGNEQFF

j_gene: TRBJ1-1
abundance: NA
d_gene: NA
v_gene: TRBV27
CDR3nt: TGTGCCAGCAGGGGACTGGCACCCCGAGGAGCTTTCTTT
CDR3aa: CASRGLAPRGAFF

j_gene: TRBJ1-6
abundance: NA
d_gene: NA
v_gene: TRBV30
CDR3nt: TGTGCCTGGAGTCTGGGGGGGGGCCCTAGGTCACCCCTCCACTTT
CDR3aa: CAWSLGGGPRSPLHF

j_gene: TRBJ2-3
abundance: NA
d_gene: TRBD1
v_gene: TRBV7-8
CDR3nt: TGTGCCAGCAGCCGAGGGGGGGACAGGGGAACAGATACGCAGTATTTT
CDR3aa: CASSRGGDRGTDTQYF

j_gene: TRBJ1-1
abundance: NA
d_gene: NA
v_gene: TRBV7-9
CDR3nt: TGTGCCAGCAGCTCCTCTACGACAGGGAACACTGAAGCTTTCTTT
CDR3aa: CASSSSTTGNTEAFF

j_gene: TRBJ2-1
abundance: once
d_gene: TRBD2
v_gene: TRBV7-3
CDR3nt: TGTGCCAGCAGCTTATCAGCGGGGGGAGGAAATGAGCAGTTCTTC
CDR3aa: CASSLSAGGGNEQFF

j_gene: TRBJ2-3
abundance: once
d_gene: TRBD1
v_gene: TRBV28
CDR3nt: TGTGCCAGCAGTCCTCGCCAGGGGGCGATTATCCCAGATACGCAGTATTTT
CDR3aa: CASSPRQGAIIPDTQYF

j_gene: TRBJ1-6
abundance: NA
d_gene: NA
v_gene: TRBV7-9
CDR3nt: TGTGCCAGCAGCTGGGACTCGCAGAATTCACCCCTCCACTTT
CDR3aa: CASSWDSQNSPLHF

j_gene: TRBJ1-1
abundance: once
d_gene: TRBD1
v_gene: TRBV6-6
CDR3nt: TGTGCCAGCAGTCCCCACAGGGGTCGGAACACTGAAGCTTTCTTT
CDR3aa: CASSPHRGRNTEAFF